This TCR beta chain stems from a study of Ad26.COV2.S vaccination and SARS-CoV-2 variants (dated by TCRdb to the early 2020s). Describing the broader study: Vaccine-arm donors were drawn from COV1001, a multicentre, randomized, double-blind, placebo-controlled phase I-IIa trial of Ad26.COV2.S in healthy adults. Ad26.COV2.S was given intramuscularly at 5x10^10 or 1x10^11 viral particles, as a single shot or as two shots 56 days apart. The specificity and breadth of SARS-CoV-2-reactive T cell receptors after Ad26.COV2.S vaccination were assessed by TCRbeta repertoire sequencing. The TCR-sequenced set comprised around 30 samples: around 20 Ad26.COV2.S vaccine recipients, 5 placebo recipients and 8 SARS-CoV-2 convalescent individuals. Trial participants were randomized into five groups of five: low-dose or high-dose Ad26.COV2.S given once or twice, or placebo on both occasions. Blinding of investigators to trial group allocation was maintained during experiments and outcome assessment.

The treatment or condition label here, explained by the study, means: some 20 received Ad26.COV2.S at low or high dose, single or two shots; about 5 received placebo; per-sample allocation not given. For vaccine and placebo recipients, repertoires were sequenced using samples collected on day 63 after the first injection. In Cohort 1b, 25 to 30 adults aged 18-55 years were enrolled at a single site in Boston, USA, between 29 July and 7 August 2020. As a vaccine, Ad26.COV2.S was a replication-incompetent adenovirus type 26 vector that expressed a prefusion-stabilized SARS-CoV-2 spike protein derived from the original Wuhan strain. CDR3 length: 14 amino acids, cysteine to phenylalanine. Of the read, only the CDR3 DNA is kept; its 42 bases are in frame from base 1. V and J are truncated by 0 bases and 10 bases respectively, leaving an intervening sequence of 11 bases. Looking up the germline V gene yields CDR1 SGHRS and CDR2 YFSETQ.

Worth noting for this clone: Its antigen is currently not known. No quality values exist for individual bases; no much larger clone is one base distant.

The immunoSEQ Assay was the method used to sequence TCRbeta CDR3 regions. After extraction, genomic DNA underwent amplification by bias-controlled multiplex PCR, followed by high-throughput sequencing. On the authors' methods: Collapsing and filtering of sequences were performed to quantify the absolute abundance of each unique TCRbeta CDR3 region. Usable DNA was measured by amplifying reference genes present in all nucleated cells, and TCRbeta template counts were normalized to that usable DNA to estimate T cell fraction. Repertoire TCRs were annotated as SARS-CoV-2-specific when V gene, CDR3 amino acid sequence and J gene were exactly matched to a known reactive TCR set. The reference SARS-CoV-2 TCR set was derived from MIRA and filtered for enrichment in COVID-19-positive ImmuneCODE repertoires, a step that removed public or cross-reactive TCRs. Drawing on the MIRA antigens, annotated TCRs were analysed further at the level of specific ORF or position within ORF. Breadth was defined as annotated unique rearrangements over total unique productive rearrangements; depth was the summed frequency of those rearrangements. TCR breadth was compared between groups using two-sided Wilcoxon rank-sum tests. TCRdb's version of the immuneACCESS table is confined to in-frame rearrangements and falls short of the full clone set. An unresolved V gene accounts for under half of the shortfall where checked; the remainder is of unknown origin. For V, J and clone size, that table is used; D and trimming come from the DNA. The sample table shows about 680,000 clones, and roughly 90% are seen once. The top ten hold about 1.5% of the sample.

Points the paper makes about the study in general: Vaccine and placebo recipients had similar non-spike TCR breadth, a finding consistent with the vaccine containing only spike. Substantial breadth of spike-specific CD8+ and CD4+ T cell responses was reported after vaccination. Higher spike-specific TCR breadth was observed in Ad26.COV2.S recipients than in placebo recipients (P = 0.0014). It was noted by the authors that total T cell responses may have been underestimated by the TCR breadth and depth analyses. The study was not powered to compare responses between vaccine doses or regimens.

The input for sequencing was peripheral blood, taken in a trial of Ad26.COV2.S vaccine versus placebo. The clonotype was recovered from a person between 18 and 59 years old who received the Ad26.COV2.S COVID-19 vaccine or a placebo. The chain is assembled from TRBV5-1 and TRBJ1-6; the D gene cannot be named for sure. At the DNA level, the sequence is TGCGCCAGCAGCTTGGGTCCCTCGGGATCACCCCTCCACTTT. Its protein is CASSLGPSGSPLHF.